This T cell receptor beta chain derives from a study of blood T cells in healthy people across ages. Findings of the study overall: With age, beta diversity per million T cells declined roughly linearly, significantly by 40 to 50.

Healthy Russian Caucasian donors spanned ages about 6 to 100 years. Turning to this clonotype: Its antigen is not known.

V was clipped by 0 bases and J by 1 base, with 8 bases between them. The germline V gene encodes CDR1 SGHRS and CDR2 YFSETQ. The CDR3 spans 14 residues. Through a sample-barcoded 5' primer and a J-beta primer mix, a second PCR was run for about 6 to 12 cycles. TCRdb re-analysed the 5' RACE reads in MiXCR, keeping a single row per CDR3 protein. This sample has more than 800,000 distinct CDR3 sequences, with around 43% found just once. Sequencing was performed on blood. The chain employs TRBV5-1 and TRBJ2-7, with D unclear. This receptor was identified in an older woman in good health. Here the CDR3 reads CASSLVRISYEQYF. In DNA, the CDR3 is TGCGCCAGCAGCTTGGTAAGGATTTCCTACGAGCAGTACTTC.